This T cell receptor (beta chain) was retrieved from a study of cytomegalovirus exposure and HLA in healthy donors. The overall study: As released early, the data held some 85 million unique TCRs from HLA-typed donors.

Comments on this clone: The antigen remains undetermined.

The PCR employed 60 Vbeta primers together with 13 Jbeta primers. TCRdb's copy holds only in-frame clones and misses some; the assay was immunoSEQ multiplex PCR. The sample yields about 130,000 clones, roughly two thirds seen once. Points from the study as a whole: An analysis was carried out later, and it reportedly showed fewer N-insertions in an Asian-associated ancestry cluster than the approximately 670-donor mean. A later analysis showed TCR association rates differing by HLA locus, peaking at DRB1 and lowest at HLA-C.

The sequence came from a man aged 25-40 years in good health and CMV-seropositive. Input material: PBMCs.

The CDR3, as DNA: TGCAGCGTAGCGCAGGGTTACAATCAGCCCCAGCATTTT. Encoded protein: CSVAQGYNQPQHF. The rearrangement joins TRBV29-1 to TRBJ1-5, with D possibly being TRBD1 (5 bases). This CDR3 region has 13 residues. The V and J ends lost 6 bases and 3 bases respectively, with 12 bases between them. Germline CDR1 and CDR2: SQVTM and ANQGSEA.